The clone carrying this T cell receptor (beta chain) appeared a few times. What it binds is unknown. These data come from a study of blood T cells in healthy people across ages. PCR was performed a second time for 7 to 11 cycles using a sample-barcoded 5' primer and a J-beta primer mix. MiXCR, run by TCRdb on the 5' RACE reads, gives a single entry per CDR3 protein. Of about 1,500,000 distinct CDR3 sequences in the sample, approximately 30% are singletons; the top ten hold more than 6%. CDR1 is SGHTA and CDR2 is FQGNSA in the germline V gene. Trimming stripped 8 bases from V and 2 bases from J, with 16 bases between. The CDR3 spans 14 residues. General observations from the study: Fewer expanded clones and more diversity marked long-lived versus aged donors. Per million T cells, TCR beta diversity dropped about linearly as age rose.

Sequenced sample: blood. The V gene is TRBV7-2, the J gene TRBJ2-7; no clear D gene. The TCR sequence derives from a woman aged 25 to 39 in good health. CDR3 nucleotides: TGTGCCAGCGCCCCAAACTCGGCGGCCTACGAGCAGTACTTC. Translated, it gives CASAPNSAAYEQYF.